The 18 T cell receptor beta chains presented below share a single source sample, sequenced in a study of blood T cell repertoires in COVID-19. Method: immunoSEQ multiplex PCR; TCRdb's copy keeps in-frame clones and lacks some. The table shows 150,000 or so clones, with over 80% occurring only once. Sample: peripheral blood. Receptors were obtained from a woman in her seventies with acute or convalescent COVID-19.

The chain carries TRBV6-2 or TRBV6-3 and TRBJ2-7; 8 bases line up with TRBD2. The CDR3 contains 15 residues. Germline V gene data show CDR1 as MNHEY and CDR2 as SVGEGT. The junction had 9 bases not matched to a gene; V was cut back by 5 bases and J by 3 bases. The CDR3 DNA reads TGTGCCAGCAGTAAGAGCGGGAGTAAGCACTACGAGCAGTACTTC. Residues: CASSKSGSKHYEQYF.

This chain connects TRBV5-4 to TRBJ2-5, with TRBD1 identical over 8 bases. V trimming: 1 base; J trimming: 5 bases; junction bases outside the gene matches: 10. Germline V CDR1 and CDR2: SGHNT, YYREEE (reference sequence). The CDR3 covers 16 residues. CDR3 DNA sequence: TGTGCCAGCAGCTTGCCCGGACAGGGTGGTGGGGAGACCCAGTACTTC. It codes for CASSLPGQGGGETQYF. The full variable domain, its missing parts supplied by reference TRBV5-4 and TRBJ2-5, is ETGVTQSPTHLIKTRGQQVTLRCSSQSGHNTVSWYQQALGQGPQFIFQYYREEENGRGNFPPRFSGLQFPNYSSELNVNALELDDSALYLCASSLPGQGGGETQYFGPGTRLLVL.

The chain combines TRBV4-3 with TRBJ2-3; 13 bases align to TRBD2. Germline V gene sequence: CDR1 LGHNA, CDR2 YSLEER. The V gene end was trimmed by 2 bases and the J gene end by 0 bases; junction bases not matched to a gene: 8. The CDR3 is made up of 19 amino acids. The CDR3 is CASSQRSLAGGLSTDTQYF. CDR3 DNA sequence: TGCGCCAGCAGCCAAAGGTCACTAGCGGGGGGGCTGAGCACAGATACGCAGTATTTT.

This clone showed up just once. V usage is TRBV4-1 and J usage is TRBJ1-2, with TRBD1 as a possible D gene (5 bases). Germline V gene sequence: CDR1 MGHRA, CDR2 YSYEKL. CDR3 length: 15 amino acids. V dropped 0 bases and J dropped 8 bases, with 16 bases sitting between them. CDR3 residues: CASSQEPRGESGYTF. CDR3 bases: TGCGCCAGCAGCCAAGAGCCCCGGGGGGAATCCGGCTACACCTTC.

The V gene is TRBV5-1, the J gene TRBJ1-2; 12 bases agree with TRBD1. The germline CDR1 and CDR2 sequences are SGHRS and YFSETQ. The trim removed 4 bases at V and 2 bases at J, leaving 3 bases unmatched. The CDR3 sequence is 15 residues long. CDR3 nucleotides: TGCGCCAGCAGCGCGGGACAGGGGGCAAACTATGGCTACACCTTC. Translating gives CASSAGQGANYGYTF.

The V gene is TRBV27, the J gene TRBJ2-7; TRBD2 matches at 9 bases. CDR3 length: 15 amino acids. From germline, CDR1 is MNHEY and CDR2 SMNVEV (reference sequence). The junction had 7 bases not matched to a gene; V was cut back by 1 base and J by 6 bases. CDR3 in amino acids: CASSLLASGDTEQYF. CDR3 DNA: TGTGCCAGCAGTTTATTAGCTAGCGGGGATACCGAGCAGTACTTC.

The gene calls are TRBV10-1 and TRBJ1-3, with 7 bases that match TRBD1. The CDR3 covers 16 residues. In germline, CDR1 is WNHNN, CDR2 SYGVQD (reference sequence). Trimming took 0 bases from V and 8 from J; bases not matched to a gene: 10. CDR3 protein: CASSESKQGVRDTIYF. CDR3 bases: TGCGCCAGCAGTGAGTCCAAGCAGGGGGTGAGGGACACCATATATTTT.

The chain links TRBV14 to TRBJ2-5; 8 bases are a match to TRBD2. J gave up 1 base and V 0 bases, and 13 bases lay outside the gene matches. Germline values: CDR1 SGHDN, CDR2 FVKESK. This CDR3 contains 19 residues. The CDR3 DNA reads TGTGCCAGCAGCCAAGATCTTTGGTCCGGGAGGGGATCCCAAGAGACCCAGTACTTC. Amino acids: CASSQDLWSGRGSQETQYF.

The chain combines TRBV14 with TRBJ1-5; 7 bases are a match to TRBD1. CDR3 length equals 15 residues. Per germline, CDR1 SGHDN and CDR2 FVKESK. V lost 6 bases and J lost 3; bases outside the gene matches: 8. This CDR3 is CASSTPGGTNQPQHF. The CDR3 coding sequence is TGTGCCAGCAGTACACCAGGGGGAACCAATCAGCCCCAGCATTTT. The full variable domain, with the rest looked up from reference TRBV14 and TRBJ1-5, is EAGVTQFPSHSVIEKGQTVTLRCDPISGHDNLYWYRRVMGKEIKFLLHFVKESKQDESGMPNNRFLAERTGGTYSTLKVQPAELEDSGVYFCASSTPGGTNQPQHFGDGTRLSIL.

The gene calls are TRBV5-6 and TRBJ2-7, with 12 bases matching TRBD2. The V segment lost 4 bases and the J segment 0 bases; nucleotides outside the gene matches: 2. This CDR3 contains 15 residues. In germline, CDR1 is SGHDT, CDR2 YYEEEE. CDR3 DNA: TGTGCCAGCAGCCTGACTAGCGGGAGCTCCTACGAGCAGTACTTC. Amino acids: CASSLTSGSSYEQYF.

V and J are TRBV4-3 and TRBJ1-3, with unresolved D. The CDR3 runs 15 residues. Germline loops: CDR1 LGHNA, CDR2 YSLEER. Trimming left V 3 bases short and J 0 bases short, with 9 bases between. The DNA for the CDR3 is TGCGCCAGCAGCCAGGAGACCGGCTCTGGAAACACCATATATTTT. This gives the protein CASSQETGSGNTIYF.

This clone was seen a few times. The J gene is TRBJ1-2, the V gene TRBV29-1; maybe TRBD1 (5 bases). Germline values: CDR1 SQVTM, CDR2 ANQGSEA. The CDR3 runs to 13 residues. With 4 bases removed from V and 8 bases from J, the gap between germline ends came to 17 bases. The CDR3 nucleotides are TGCAGCGTTGCCCTGGGAGGGACTATGGGCTACACCTTC. Protein sequence: CSVALGGTMGYTF.

The chain combines TRBV6-2 or TRBV6-3 with TRBJ2-3; D might be TRBD1 (6 bases). Germline V gene sequence: CDR1 MNHEY, CDR2 SVGEGT. Trimming removed 0 bases at V and 7 bases at J, with 17 bases between. This CDR3 is built from 16 residues. The CDR3 protein is CASSYSVTGIWNTQYF. The CDR3, as DNA: TGTGCCAGCAGTTACTCAGTGACAGGCATTTGGAATACGCAGTATTTT.

This clone was counted between two and nine times. The V and J genes are TRBV29-1 and TRBJ1-6, with D unresolved. The CDR3 totals 13 residues. With 4 bases removed from V and 8 bases from J, the gap between germline ends came to 12 bases. Looked up from germline, CDR1 is SQVTM and CDR2 is ANQGSEA. Here the CDR3 DNA reads TGCAGCGTTGCGGGTCAACGGGATTCACCCCTCCACTTT. Translation gives CSVAGQRDSPLHF.

The chain recombines TRBV5-8 with TRBJ1-5; maybe TRBD1 (5 bases). The CDR3 totals 15 residues. V was cut by 5 bases and J by 0 bases, with 12 bases left in between. Germline CDR1 and CDR2: SGHTS and YDEGEE. CDR3 sequence reads: CASRKGLLSNQPQHF. Here the CDR3 DNA reads TGTGCCAGCAGAAAGGGACTCCTTAGCAATCAGCCCCAGCATTTT.

The genes are TRBV19 and TRBJ2-7; 13 nucleotides align to TRBD2. The germline gives CDR1 LNHDA, CDR2 SQIVND (reference sequence). The V gene end was trimmed by 5 bases and the J gene end by 2 bases; junction bases not matched to a gene: 15. The CDR3 has 19 residues. This CDR3 is CASSPAIPGLAGVAYEQYF. The CDR3 DNA reads as TGTGCCAGTAGTCCAGCTATACCCGGACTAGCGGGAGTAGCCTACGAGCAGTACTTC.

The gene calls are TRBV4-1 and TRBJ2-2; 8 bases line up with TRBD2. In germline, CDR1 is MGHRA, CDR2 YSYEKL. J lost 5 bases, V lost 0 bases, and 2 bases had no gene match. The CDR3 sequence is 15 residues long. The CDR3, as DNA: TGCGCCAGCAGCCAAGAGCCTAGCGGGACCGGGGAGCTGTTTTTT. Encoded protein: CASSQEPSGTGELFF.

The rearrangement uses TRBV29-1 and TRBJ2-7; TRBD2 matches 7 bases. CDR1 is SQVTM, CDR2 ANQGSEA, per germline. The CDR3 has 13 residues. J was trimmed by 0 bases and V by 4 bases; bases with no gene match: 3. The CDR3 region is CSVGAGSSYEQYF. Written as DNA, the CDR3 is TGCAGCGTTGGAGCGGGGTCCTCCTACGAGCAGTACTTC.